This T cell receptor beta chain was retrieved from a study of T cell responses to AZD1222 COVID-19 vaccine. Profiling relied on immunoSEQ multiplex PCR, and the TCRdb table lists in-frame clones only, not all of them. The repertoire holds around 100,000 clones, with about four fifths as singletons. Per the germline V gene, CDR1 is DFQATT and CDR2 is SNEGSKA (reference sequence). This CDR3 contains 14 residues. Trimming took off 3 bases at V and 4 bases at J, with 14 bases between the two ends. This TCR was recovered from an adult in good health. The chain employs TRBV20-1 and TRBJ2-3; tentatively, D is TRBD1 or TRBD2 (6 bases each). This material consisted of peripheral blood, taken on day 0 of AZD1222 vaccination. CDR3 nucleotide sequence: TGCAGTGCTAGTGGGGGGACAACATCAGATACGCAGTATTTT. Its protein is CSASGGTTSDTQYF.